The sequence of this TCR beta chain was determined in a study of siplizumab effects on memory and regulatory T cells. In regard to this clone: The antigen is undetermined.

The CDR3 runs 14 residues. Trimming took off 9 bases at V and 4 bases at J, with 15 bases between the two ends. Per germline, CDR1 SNHLY and CDR2 FYNNEI. The assay looked at 80,000 to 100,000 TCR templates in each sample. The assay was immunoSEQ multiplex PCR, and TCRdb's table has in-frame clones only and misses some. There are about 98,000 clones in the sample; roughly nine tenths occur only once, and roughly 1.1% lies in the top ten. General study points: A minor share of alloreactive clones matched unstimulated subsets. Apparently key alloresponse contributors, naive T cells also seemed more diverse than memory cells.

The specimen sequenced was CD4+ T cells sorted from blood. The source of this sequence is a human donor in good health. The rearrangement joins TRBV2 to TRBJ1-4; TRBD1 might be the D (5 bases). CDR3 nucleotide sequence: TGTGCCAGTACCCCGACAGCACATAATGAAAAACTGTTTTTT. It specifies CASTPTAHNEKLFF.